The present entry profiles one T cell receptor beta chain with its context. This clonotype has a handful of counts. Its cognate antigen has yet to be identified. Base qualities are not provided; no much larger clone lies one nucleotide away. The entry originates in a study of T-cell memory formation after mild COVID-19 (dated by TCRdb to about 2021). About the study as a whole: TCR sequence clusters from the two donors were largely donor specific. Longitudinal TCRalpha and TCRbeta repertoire sequencing tracked T-cell clones expanding and contracting after mild COVID-19 in two donors. The cohort comprised two young, previously healthy adult volunteers, one female and one male.

The CDR3 numbers 15 residues from cysteine through phenylalanine. Only the CDR3 part of the read is kept: 45 bases, read in frame from the first base. The germline V gene (reference sequence) sets CDR1 to DFQATT and CDR2 to SNEGSKA. V was cut back by 1 base and J by 0 bases, leaving a gap of 11 bases between them. This sample was sequenced with an Illumina NovaSeq 6000. cDNA libraries for TCRalpha and TCRbeta were prepared by 5'RACE using constant-segment primers, with sample barcodes and unique molecular identifiers added. RNA was extracted from every sample with Trizol reagent. Amplification of the libraries took two PCR steps, and the second step added a second sample barcode plus Illumina TruSeq adapters. The libraries were sequenced on an Illumina NovaSeq using 2 x 150 bp paired-end reads. As for the original processing: With migec v1.2.7, reads were demultiplexed and then collapsed into UMI-guided consensus sequences. Using mixcr v2.1.11, the UMI consensuses were aligned to TRA and TRB V and J templates and assembled into clonotypes. Expanded or contracted clonotypes were those called significant by both edgeR and NoisET, with noise models trained on biological replicates. For edgeR calls, the thresholds were a false discovery rate-adjusted p below 0.01 and a log2 fold-change of 1. PCA with hierarchical clustering of max-normalized trajectories of the 1000 most abundant clonotypes was used as exploratory dynamics analysis. The CD4 or CD8 phenotype of responding clones was assigned using the separately sequenced CD4+ and CD8+ repertoires. TCRdb's own reprocessing of the public reads used fastp at Q25 and MiXCR and kept productive beta chains. Rows with one shared CDR3 protein collapse into an entry with the most common genes and DNA. The V and J calls and clone size come from TCRdb's table, not from the authors' own analysis. The sample table shows about 400,000 distinct CDR3 sequences, and roughly 18% are seen once. 20% to 25% of the sample is in the top ten clones.

Ficoll-Paque density gradient centrifugation was the method used to isolate PBMCs. Beyond this particular receptor, the publication reports: Some responding clones were detected in pre-infection memory, which suggested that pre-existing cross-reactive memory T cells had joined the SARS-CoV-2 response. SARS-CoV-2 specificity was not confirmed for the second-wave clones peaking on day 37. Only a couple of mild cases were covered by the study, and larger cohorts that include severe cases with pre-infection samples were considered necessary. Contracting CD4+ clones appeared mostly in the CM and EM memory subsets, whereas CD8+ clones were enriched in EMRA. Clones contracting from day 15 to 85 had balanced CD4/CD8 phenotypes, while a second wave expanding from day 15 to 37 was biased towards CD4+.

The rearranged chain carries TRBV20-1 and TRBJ2-3, with the D call tentatively TRBD1 or TRBD2, each fitting 5 bases. The receptor was derived from a man aged 18 to 30 who had mild COVID-19 (a few samples of this study predate the infection). The sample titles of this study are shuffled in the database, so cell type and time point are left out; the donor was told from shared clones. Sequencing was done on a sample of PBMCs or a T cell subset sorted from them (not recorded which). At the DNA level, the sequence is TGCAGTGCTAGAGGCCCGGGGACGAGCACAGATACGCAGTATTTT. Its coded protein is CSARGPGTSTDTQYF.